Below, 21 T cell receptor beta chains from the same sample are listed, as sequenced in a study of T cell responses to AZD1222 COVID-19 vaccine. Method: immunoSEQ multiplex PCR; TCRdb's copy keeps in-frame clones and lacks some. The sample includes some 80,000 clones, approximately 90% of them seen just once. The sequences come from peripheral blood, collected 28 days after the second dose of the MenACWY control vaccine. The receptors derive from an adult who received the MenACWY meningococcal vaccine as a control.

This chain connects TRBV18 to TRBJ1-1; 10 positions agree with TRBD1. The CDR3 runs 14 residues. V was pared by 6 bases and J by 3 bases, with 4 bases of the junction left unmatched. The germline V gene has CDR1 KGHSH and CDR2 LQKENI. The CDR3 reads CASSGTGADTEAFF. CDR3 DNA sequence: TGTGCCAGCTCCGGGACAGGGGCGGACACTGAAGCTTTCTTT.

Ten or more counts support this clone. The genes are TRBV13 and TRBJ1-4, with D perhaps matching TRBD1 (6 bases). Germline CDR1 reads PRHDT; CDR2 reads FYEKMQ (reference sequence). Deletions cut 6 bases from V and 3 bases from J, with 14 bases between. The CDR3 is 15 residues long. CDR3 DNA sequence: TGTGCCAGCAGAGGGAGGGGGTTCCCTAATGAAAAACTGTTTTTT. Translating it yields CASRGRGFPNEKLFF.

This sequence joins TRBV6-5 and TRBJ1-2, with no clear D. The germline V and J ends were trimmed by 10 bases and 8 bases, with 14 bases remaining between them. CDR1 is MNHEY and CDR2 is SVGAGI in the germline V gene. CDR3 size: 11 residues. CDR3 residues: CATLSGRGYTF. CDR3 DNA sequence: TGTGCCACCCTCTCTGGTAGGGGCTACACCTTC.

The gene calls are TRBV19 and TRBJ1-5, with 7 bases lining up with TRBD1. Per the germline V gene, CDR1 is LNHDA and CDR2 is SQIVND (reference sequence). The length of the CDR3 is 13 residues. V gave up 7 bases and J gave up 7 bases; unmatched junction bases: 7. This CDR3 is CASTPTGHQPQHF. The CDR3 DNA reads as TGTGCCAGTACCCCGACAGGGCACCAGCCCCAGCATTTT.

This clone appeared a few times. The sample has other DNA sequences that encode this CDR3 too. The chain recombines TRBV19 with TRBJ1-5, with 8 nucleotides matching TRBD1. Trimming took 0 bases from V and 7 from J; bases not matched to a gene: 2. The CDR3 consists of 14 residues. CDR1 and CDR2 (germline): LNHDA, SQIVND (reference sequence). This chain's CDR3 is CASSIDHRGQPQHF. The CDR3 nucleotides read TGTGCCAGTAGTATAGACCACAGGGGGCAGCCCCAGCATTTT.

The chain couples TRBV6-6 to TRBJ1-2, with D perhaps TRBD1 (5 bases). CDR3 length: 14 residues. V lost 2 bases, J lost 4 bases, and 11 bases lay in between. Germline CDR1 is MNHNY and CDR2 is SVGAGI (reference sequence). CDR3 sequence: CASSYPGDRYGYTF. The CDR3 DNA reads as TGTGCCAGCAGTTACCCGGGGGATCGCTATGGCTACACCTTC.

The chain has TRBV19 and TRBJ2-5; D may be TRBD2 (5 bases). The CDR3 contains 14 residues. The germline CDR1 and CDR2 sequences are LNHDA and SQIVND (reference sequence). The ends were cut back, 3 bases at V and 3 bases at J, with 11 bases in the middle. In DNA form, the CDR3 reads TGTGCCAGTAGTATGGCTAGGCGGGAAGAGACCCAGTACTTC. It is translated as CASSMARREETQYF. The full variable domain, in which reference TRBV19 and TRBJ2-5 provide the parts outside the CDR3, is DGGITQSPKYLFRKEGQNVTLSCEQNLNHDAMYWYRQDPGQGLRLIYYSQIVNDFQKGDIAEGYSVSREKKESFPLTVTSAQKNPTAFYLCASSMARREETQYFGPGTRLLVL.

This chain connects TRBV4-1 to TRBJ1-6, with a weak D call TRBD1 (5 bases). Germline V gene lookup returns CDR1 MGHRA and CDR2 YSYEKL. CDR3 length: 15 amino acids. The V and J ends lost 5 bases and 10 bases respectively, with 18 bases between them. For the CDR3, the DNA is TGCGCCAGCAGCGGACGTGCCGGGGGTGAATCACCCCTCCACTTT. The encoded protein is CASSGRAGGESPLHF.

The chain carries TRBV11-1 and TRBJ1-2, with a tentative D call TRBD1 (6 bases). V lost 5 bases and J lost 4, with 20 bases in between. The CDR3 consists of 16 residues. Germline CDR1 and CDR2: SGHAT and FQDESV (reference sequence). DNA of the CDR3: TGTGCCAGCAGCCAAGCCGGGACAAGAGTAGGCTATGGCTACACCTTC. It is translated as CASSQAGTRVGYGYTF.

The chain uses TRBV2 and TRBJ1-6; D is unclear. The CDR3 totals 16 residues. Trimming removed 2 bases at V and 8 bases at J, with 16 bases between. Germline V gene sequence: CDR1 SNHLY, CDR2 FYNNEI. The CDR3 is CASSESPTSLDSPLHF. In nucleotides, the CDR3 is TGTGCCAGCAGTGAAAGTCCTACATCTCTTGATTCACCCCTCCACTTT. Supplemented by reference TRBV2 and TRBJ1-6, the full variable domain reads EPEVTQTPSHQVTQMGQEVILRCVPISNHLYFYWYRQILGQKVEFLVSFYNNEISEKSEIFDDQFSVERPDGSNFTLKIRSTKLEDSAMYFCASSESPTSLDSPLHFGNGTRLTVT.

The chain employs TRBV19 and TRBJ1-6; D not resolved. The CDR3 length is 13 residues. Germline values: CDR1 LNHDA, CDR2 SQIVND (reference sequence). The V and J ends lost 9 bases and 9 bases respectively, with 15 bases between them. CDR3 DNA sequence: TGTGCCAGCGAACAAGTAGAGGGTTCACCCCTCCACTTT. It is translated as CASEQVEGSPLHF.

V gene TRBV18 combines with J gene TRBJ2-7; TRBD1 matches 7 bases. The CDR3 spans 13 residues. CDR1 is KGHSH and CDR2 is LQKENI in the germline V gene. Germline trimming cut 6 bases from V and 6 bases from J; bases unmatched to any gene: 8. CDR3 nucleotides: TGTGCCAGCTCCCAAGGACAGGAACGCGAGCAGTACTTC. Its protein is CASSQGQEREQYF. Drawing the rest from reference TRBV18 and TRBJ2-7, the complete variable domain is NAGVMQNPRHLVRRRGQEARLRCSPMKGHSHVYWYRQLPEEGLKFMVYLQKENIIDESGMPKERFSAEFPKEGPSILRIQQVVRGDSAAYFCASSQGQEREQYFGPGTRLTVT.

CDR3 sequence (DNA): TGTGCCAGCAGTGAAGATGTCTGGGGAATCGGAAACACCATATATTTT. It yields the protein CASSEDVWGIGNTIYF. The chain joins TRBV6-1 to TRBJ1-3; unclear D gene. This CDR3 comprises 16 residues. In germline, CDR1 is MNHNS, CDR2 SASEGT. Between the trimmed V and J ends, which lost 1 base and 4 bases, there was a span of 14 bases.

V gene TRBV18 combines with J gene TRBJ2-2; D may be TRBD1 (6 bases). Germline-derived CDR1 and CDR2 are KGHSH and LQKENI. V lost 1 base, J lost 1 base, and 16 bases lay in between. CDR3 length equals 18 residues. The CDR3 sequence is CASSPLSQGLGNTGELFF. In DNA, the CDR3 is TGTGCCAGCTCACCACTCTCACAGGGCTTGGGGAACACCGGGGAGCTGTTTTTT. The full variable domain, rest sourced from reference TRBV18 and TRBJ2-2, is NAGVMQNPRHLVRRRGQEARLRCSPMKGHSHVYWYRQLPEEGLKFMVYLQKENIIDESGMPKERFSAEFPKEGPSILRIQQVVRGDSAAYFCASSPLSQGLGNTGELFFGEGSRLTVL.

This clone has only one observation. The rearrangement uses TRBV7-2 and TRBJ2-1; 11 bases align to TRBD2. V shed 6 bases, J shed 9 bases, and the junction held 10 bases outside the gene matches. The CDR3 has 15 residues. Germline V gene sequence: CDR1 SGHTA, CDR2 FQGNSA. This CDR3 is CASSQIAGGPGEQFF. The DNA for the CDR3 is TGTGCCAGCAGTCAAATAGCGGGGGGGCCTGGTGAGCAGTTCTTC.

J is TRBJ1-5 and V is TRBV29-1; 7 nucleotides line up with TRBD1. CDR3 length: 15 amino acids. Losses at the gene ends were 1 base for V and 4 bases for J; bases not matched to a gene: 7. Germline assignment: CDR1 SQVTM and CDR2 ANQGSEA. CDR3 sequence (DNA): TGCAGCGTTGAAGTCGCGCCAGGGGGTAATCAGCCCCAGCATTTT. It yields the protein CSVEVAPGGNQPQHF.

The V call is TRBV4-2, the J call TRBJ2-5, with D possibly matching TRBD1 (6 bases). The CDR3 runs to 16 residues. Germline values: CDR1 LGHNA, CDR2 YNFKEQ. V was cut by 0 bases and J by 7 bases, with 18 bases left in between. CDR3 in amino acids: CASSQEGDRTLGTQYF. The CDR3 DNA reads TGTGCCAGCAGCCAAGAAGGAGACAGGACACTCGGGACCCAGTACTTC.

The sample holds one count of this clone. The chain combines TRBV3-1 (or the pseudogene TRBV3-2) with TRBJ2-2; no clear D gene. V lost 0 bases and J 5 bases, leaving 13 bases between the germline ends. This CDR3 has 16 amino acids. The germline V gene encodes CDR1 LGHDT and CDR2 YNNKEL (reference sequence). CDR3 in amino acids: CASSQEPGHRTGELFF. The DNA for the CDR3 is TGTGCCAGCAGCCAAGAGCCGGGTCATAGAACCGGGGAGCTGTTTTTT.

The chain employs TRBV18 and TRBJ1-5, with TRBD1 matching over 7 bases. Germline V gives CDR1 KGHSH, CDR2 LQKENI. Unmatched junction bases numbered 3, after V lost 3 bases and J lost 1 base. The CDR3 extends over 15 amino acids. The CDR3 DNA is TGTGCCAGCTCACCGACAGGGTTGAGCAATCAGCCCCAGCATTTT. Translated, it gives CASSPTGLSNQPQHF.

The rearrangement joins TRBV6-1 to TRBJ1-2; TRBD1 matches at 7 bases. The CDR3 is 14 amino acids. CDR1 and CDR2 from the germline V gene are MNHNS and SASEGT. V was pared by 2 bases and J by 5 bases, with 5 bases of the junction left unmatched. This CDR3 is CASSEIAGGYGYTF. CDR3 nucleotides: TGTGCCAGCAGTGAAATTGCAGGGGGATATGGCTACACCTTC.

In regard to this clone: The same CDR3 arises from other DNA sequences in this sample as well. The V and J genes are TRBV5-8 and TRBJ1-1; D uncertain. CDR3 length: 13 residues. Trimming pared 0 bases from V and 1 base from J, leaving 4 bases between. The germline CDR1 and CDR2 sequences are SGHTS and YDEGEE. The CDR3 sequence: CASSLVKNTEAFF. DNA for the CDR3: TGTGCCAGCAGCTTGGTGAAGAACACTGAAGCTTTCTTT.